This TCR beta chain emerged from a study of identical twins listed by TCRdb under 2016. Regarding the study in general: The study deep-sequenced TCR alpha and beta repertoires from monozygotic twins, unrelated adults of various ages and cord blood to test whether fetal clonotypes persist. To rule out contamination, replicate twin experiments were performed at different times with different library preparation protocols.

The library was built by means of 5' RACE. Sequencing instrument: Illumina HiSeq 2000. Template switching added a universal primer binding site, and the final cDNA carried a unique molecular identifier that allowed TCR cDNA molecules to be counted accurately. Specific primers in the conserved constant-segment region were used to synthesize first-strand cDNA for the TCR alpha and beta chains. To control for contamination, each cDNA library was double barcoded with a SMART-Mk sample barcode plus Illumina barcodes. TruSeq adapter sequences along with Illumina sample barcodes were introduced in two successive PCR steps. TCR alpha and beta cDNA libraries were sequenced on the Illumina HiSeq platform with custom primers. Under the source paper's analysis protocol: MiGEC processed the raw reads to extract unique molecular identifiers, while MiXCR was used to determine the CDR3 positions. For each individual, recombination models were inferred using an EM algorithm with the repgenHMM and IGoR tools. The analysis of shared clonotypes was done with the tcR package in R, with sharing normalized by the product of cloneset sizes. To study raw recombination free of thymic and clonal selection effects, out-of-frame nonproductive sequences were analyzed. TCRdb's own reprocessing of the public reads used fastp at Q25 and MiXCR and kept productive beta chains. Each CDR3 protein gets just one entry, which takes the most common genes and DNA from the rows behind it. The V and J calls shown here were made by TCRdb, not taken from the authors' results. The sample profile shows under 500,000 distinct CDR3 sequences; 13% to 15% of them were found once. The ten biggest clones cover approximately 0.98% of the sample.

This clonotype was observed at least ten times. There is no known antigen for this receptor. Nothing much larger sits one base from this clone, and base qualities are not available. The germline V gene (reference sequence) specifies SEHNR as CDR1 and FQNEAQ as CDR2. The CDR3, cysteine through phenylalanine, is 17 amino acids long. Just the 51-base CDR3 DNA is kept, in frame starting at base 1. After removal of 0 bases from V and 7 bases from J, the junction retains 10 bases not matched to a gene. Every donor in the study was a healthy Caucasian. Three pairs of female monozygotic twins, all aged roughly 18 to 30 years, made up the twin cohort. Positive isolation kits from Invitrogen were used to isolate the CD4+ and CD8+ T cell populations. Findings and caveats that apply to the study as a whole: Zero-insertion analyses could be partly confounded by invariant T cells such as MAIT and iNKT, although diverse VJ usage argued against such confounding for most clonotypes. Abundant cord blood beta clonotypes carried fewer insertions; young adult naive repertoires showed a weaker similar trend, while memory repertoires showed none. Compared with coincidental sharing between unrelated individuals, an excess of low generation-probability sequences was observed among out-of-frame TCR alpha sequences shared between twins. In beta out-of-frame sequences, excess twin sharing was weaker, because having fewer shared sequences lowered the signal-to-noise ratio. In monozygotic twins, out-of-frame TCR alpha sharing was systematically underestimated by recombination models, although the models agreed with sharing between unrelated individuals. Conclusions relied on cross-sectional statistical analysis, since the same donors could not be followed over many years.

The same data also went into a second study, on yellow fever vaccine responses in identical twins. The second study's paper adds: The authors reported that the T cell response to vaccination in identical twins appeared partly convergent and partly personalized. Focusing on identical twins, the study followed the T cell clones that responded to the vaccine, and did so with precision.

The V and J genes are TRBV7-9 and TRBJ2-1, and TRBD1 matches 9 of the central bases. The source is a woman aged 18-29 years in good health. The sequenced sample consisted of CD4+ T cells sorted from blood. For the CDR3, the sequence is CASSLAHSGTGLNEQFF. The DNA sequence is as follows: TGTGCCAGCAGCTTAGCCCATTCCGGGACAGGGTTAAATGAGCAGTTCTTC. Full variable domain (CDR3 extended with the reference TRBV7-9 and TRBJ2-1 proteins): DTGVSQNPRHKITKRGQNVTFRCDPISEHNRLYWYRQTLGQGPEFLTYFQNEAQLEKSRLLSDRFSAERPKGSFSTLEIQRTEQGDSAMYLCASSLAHSGTGLNEQFFGPGTRLTVL.